This T cell receptor beta chain is from a study of regulatory T cells in long-lasting Graves disease. Findings of the study overall: Among samples with persistent disease, TRBV28, TRBJ1-2 and TRBJ2-5 were favored.

CDR3 regions were amplified by Arm-PCR using iRepertoire HTBI primers to build TCR beta libraries. TCRdb reprocessed the multiplex PCR reads via MiXCR and lists one record per CDR3 protein. Altogether 450,000 or so distinct CDR3 sequences are present, approximately 23% being singletons, with the ten largest covering roughly 14%. The time point is: persistent/refractory GD, antithyroid drugs over 5 years with positive TRAb. TCR sequences were obtained from RNA taken from PBMCs. This clonotype was recorded many times. No antigen is known for it. Trimming cost V 5 bases and J 4 bases; bases outside gene matches: 4. The CDR3 is 13 amino acids. The V gene's germline CDR1 is SGHAT and CDR2 FQNNGV.

The chain employs TRBV11-2 and TRBJ2-5; 7 bases are shared with TRBD1. Sequencing used peripheral blood mononuclear cells (PBMCs), obtained when the disease was refractory, from a patient treated with antithyroid drugs. The source of this sequence is a female donor with Graves disease. The CDR3 nucleotides are TGTGCCAGCAGCGACAACAGGGGAGAGACCCAGTACTTC. This encodes CASSDNRGETQYF. The full variable domain, in which reference TRBV11-2 and TRBJ2-5 provide the parts outside the CDR3, is EAGVAQSPRYKIIEKRQSVAFWCNPISGHATLYWYQQILGQGPKLLIQFQNNGVVDDSQLPKDRFSAERLKGVDSTLKIQPAKLEDSAVYLCASSDNRGETQYFGPGTRLLVL.